These 20 T cell receptor beta chains originate from one sample sequenced in a study of blood T cell repertoires in COVID-19. The method was immunoSEQ multiplex PCR; TCRdb's version includes in-frame clones alone and lacks a portion of them. Counted here are fewer than 350,000 clones, less than 85% occurring once; the ten biggest clones make up 1.9%. Sample: PBMCs or T cells enriched from blood (not recorded which). These TCRs come from a woman in her 30s who had been exposed to COVID-19.

The chain couples TRBV5-1 to TRBJ2-3; 8 nucleotides agree with TRBD1. This CDR3 comprises 15 residues. V was clipped by 4 bases and J by 0 bases; unmatched bases: 4. CDR1 is SGHRS, CDR2 YFSETQ, per germline. In nucleotides, the CDR3 is TGCGCCAGCAGCACGGACAGGGCTAGCACAGATACGCAGTATTTT. This translates into CASSTDRASTDTQYF.

The CDR3 is CASSPGHFYTF. The CDR3 nucleotides read TGCGCCAGCAGCCCAGGACACTTCTACACCTTC. The rearrangement links TRBV5-1 to TRBJ1-2; possibly TRBD1 for D (5 bases). Trimming cost V 4 bases and J 10 bases, with 11 bases left between them. Germline lookup yields CDR1 SGHRS and CDR2 YFSETQ. This CDR3 is 11 amino acids long.

V usage is TRBV27 and J usage is TRBJ2-7; 8 nucleotides align to TRBD2. This CDR3 is 14 amino acids long. The trim removed 4 bases at V and 2 bases at J, leaving 4 bases unmatched. Looked up from germline, CDR1 is MNHEY and CDR2 is SMNVEV (reference sequence). CDR3 region: CASSYQAGAYEQYF. CDR3 nucleotides: TGTGCCAGCAGTTACCAAGCGGGGGCCTACGAGCAGTACTTC.

The genes are TRBV18 and TRBJ2-5; 7 bases agree with TRBD1. Looked up from germline, CDR1 is KGHSH and CDR2 is LQKENI. The V gene end was trimmed by 0 bases and the J gene end by 1 base; junction bases not matched to a gene: 5. CDR3 length: 16 residues. The CDR3 nucleotides are TGTGCCAGCTCACCACCGGGACAGACTATCCAAGAGACCCAGTACTTC. It codes for CASSPPGQTIQETQYF.

This clone came up once. The chain combines TRBV6-5 with TRBJ2-1; 12 bases fit TRBD2. Per germline, CDR1 MNHEY and CDR2 SVGAGI. This CDR3 region has 15 residues. Losses at the gene ends were 5 bases for V and 9 bases for J; bases not matched to a gene: 8. The CDR3 DNA reads TGTGCCAGCAGTCCCCTAGCGGGGGGGCCAGGTGAGCAGTTCTTC. It codes for CASSPLAGGPGEQFF.

The chain links TRBV18 to TRBJ1-4; 7 nucleotides align to TRBD1. The CDR3 consists of 17 residues. Germline CDR1 KGHSH, CDR2 LQKENI. The ends lost 2 bases at V and 1 base at J; junction bases unmatched: 7. The CDR3 sequence: CASSPRQGTVTNEKLFF. The CDR3 DNA reads TGTGCCAGCTCACCAAGACAGGGCACAGTAACTAATGAAAAACTGTTTTTT.

The rearrangement uses TRBV19 and TRBJ1-6, with a weak D call TRBD1 (6 bases). V was clipped by 3 bases and J by 7 bases, with 13 bases between them. The length of the CDR3 is 15 residues. The V gene's germline CDR1 is LNHDA and CDR2 SQIVND (reference sequence). The CDR3 nucleotides read TGTGCCAGTAGTATTCAGTGGGGGCAAAATTCACCCCTCCACTTT. Protein sequence: CASSIQWGQNSPLHF.

V and J are TRBV28 and TRBJ1-1, with TRBD1 identical over 8 bases. J lost 7 bases, V lost 5 bases, and 12 bases had no gene match. CDR3 length: 15 amino acids. Germline V gene data show CDR1 as MDHEN and CDR2 as SYDVKM. The CDR3 loop is CASSPHPPGGLEAFF. The CDR3 DNA follows: TGTGCCAGCAGTCCCCACCCGCCAGGGGGCCTTGAAGCTTTCTTT. The full variable domain, with the rest looked up from reference TRBV28 and TRBJ1-1, is DVKVTQSSRYLVKRTGEKVFLECVQDMDHENMFWYRQDPGLGLRLIYFSYDVKMKEKGDIPEGYSVSREKKERFSLILESASTNQTSMYLCASSPHPPGGLEAFFGQGTRLTVV.

The chain carries TRBV7-2 and TRBJ2-5; D ambiguous. With 6 bases removed from V and 2 bases from J, the gap between germline ends came to 19 bases. The CDR3 covers 16 residues. CDR1 SGHTA and CDR2 FQGNSA come from the germline V gene. CDR3 coding DNA: TGTGCCAGCAGTCAATCCGGTGGGCTCCCACAAGAGACCCAGTACTTC. Amino acids: CASSQSGGLPQETQYF.

V is TRBV27 and J is TRBJ2-4; 10 bases map to TRBD1. The CDR3 has 15 residues. Germline V CDR1 and CDR2: MNHEY, SMNVEV (reference sequence). J was trimmed by 2 bases and V by 6 bases; bases with no gene match: 4. Written as DNA, the CDR3 is TGTGCCAGCAGCGGACAGGGGGTGTCCAAAAACATTCAGTACTTC. Protein: CASSGQGVSKNIQYF.

This chain uses TRBV6-5 with TRBJ1-5; D ambiguous. CDR3 length: 15 amino acids. CDR1 is MNHEY and CDR2 is SVGAGI in the germline V gene. Trimming cost V 0 bases and J 8 bases, with 14 bases left between them. The CDR3 sequence: CASSYSGRLSEPQHF. The CDR3 DNA sequence: TGTGCCAGCAGTTACTCCGGGAGGTTGTCGGAGCCCCAGCATTTT.

This clone was counted a single time. The chain uses TRBV3-1 (or the pseudogene TRBV3-2) and TRBJ1-4; 9 bases are shared with TRBD1. The V gene end was trimmed by 0 bases and the J gene end by 7 bases; junction bases not matched to a gene: 12. The CDR3 is 18 residues long. CDR1 LGHDT and CDR2 YNNKEL come from the germline V gene (reference sequence). The CDR3 DNA follows: TGTGCCAGCAGCCAAGATAGGACAGGGGACGTTTGGGGTGAAAAACTGTTTTTT. Its translation is CASSQDRTGDVWGEKLFF.

The chain uses TRBV2 and TRBJ2-1; D unclear. CDR1 and CDR2 (germline): SNHLY, FYNNEI. The V and J ends lost 8 bases and 4 bases respectively, with 9 bases between them. The CDR3 runs to 12 residues. This CDR3 reads CASGQDYNEQFF. DNA of the CDR3: TGTGCCAGCGGCCAGGATTACAATGAGCAGTTCTTC.

The CDR3 coding sequence is TGTGCCAGCAGTCCCTACAGGGGCACTGAAGCTTTCTTT. The encoded protein is CASSPYRGTEAFF. The chain employs TRBV12-3 or TRBV12-4 and TRBJ1-1, with 7 bases identical to TRBD1. The CDR3 is 13 residues long. V dropped 5 bases and J dropped 4; count of bases not matched to a gene: 4.

The chain couples TRBV20-1 to TRBJ2-1, with unresolved D. Per the germline V gene, CDR1 is DFQATT and CDR2 is SNEGSKA (reference sequence). The CDR3 covers 15 residues. The V gene lost 3 bases and the J gene lost 0 bases, with 12 bases spanning the gap. The CDR3 is CSASSTPSSYNEQFF. CDR3 bases: TGCAGTGCTAGTTCCACCCCGAGCTCCTACAATGAGCAGTTCTTC.

J is TRBJ2-3 and V is TRBV28, with a tentative D call TRBD1 (5 bases). Per the germline V gene, CDR1 is MDHEN and CDR2 is SYDVKM. The V end lost 10 bases, the J end lost 7 bases, and 15 bases lay between the germline ends. This CDR3 region has 12 residues. CDR3 nucleotides: TGTGCCACAACCGACAGCCTATATACGCAGTATTTT. The encoded protein is CATTDSLYTQYF.

J is TRBJ2-7 and V is TRBV19; TRBD2 aligns across 7 bases. The trim removed 1 base at V and 4 bases at J, leaving 16 bases unmatched. The CDR3 contains 18 residues. Germline V lookup: CDR1 LNHDA, CDR2 SQIVND (reference sequence). The DNA for the CDR3 is TGTGCCAGTAGTATAGCATTTGCGGGAGCCCCTAAGGGATACGAGCAGTACTTC. Encoded protein: CASSIAFAGAPKGYEQYF.

The chain has TRBV6-5 and TRBJ2-7, with TRBD1 matching 8 bases. This CDR3 has 16 residues. After removal of 0 bases from V and 3 bases from J, the junction contained 7 bases not matched to a gene. The germline gives CDR1 MNHEY, CDR2 SVGAGI. CDR3 amino acids: CASSYSGGTGDYEQYF. The DNA for the CDR3 is TGTGCCAGCAGTTACTCTGGCGGGACAGGTGACTACGAGCAGTACTTC.

V gene TRBV29-1 combines with J gene TRBJ2-7, with D perhaps TRBD1 (6 bases). The germline V gene encodes CDR1 SQVTM and CDR2 ANQGSEA. The CDR3 contains 11 residues. Trimming pared 0 bases from V and 9 bases from J, leaving 9 bases between. CDR3 nucleotide sequence: TGCAGCGTTGAAGATCGGACAGTGCAGTACTTC. Translating it yields CSVEDRTVQYF.

The chain has TRBV18 and TRBJ1-2, with 11 bases fitting TRBD1. CDR3 length: 13 residues. CDR1 is KGHSH and CDR2 is LQKENI in the germline V gene. V shed 6 bases, J shed 6 bases, and the junction held 3 bases outside the gene matches. CDR3 in amino acids: CASSPGQGDGYTF. CDR3 nucleotide sequence: TGTGCCAGCTCGCCGGGACAGGGGGATGGCTACACCTTC.